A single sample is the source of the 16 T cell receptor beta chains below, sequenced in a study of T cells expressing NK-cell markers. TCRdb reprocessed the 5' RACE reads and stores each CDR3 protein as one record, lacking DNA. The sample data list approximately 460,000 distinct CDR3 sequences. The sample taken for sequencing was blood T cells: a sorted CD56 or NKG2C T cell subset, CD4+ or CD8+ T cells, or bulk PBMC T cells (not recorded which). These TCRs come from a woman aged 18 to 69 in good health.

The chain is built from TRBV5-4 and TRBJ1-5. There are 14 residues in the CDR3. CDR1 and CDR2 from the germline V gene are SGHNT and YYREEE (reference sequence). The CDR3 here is CASWEGRGNQPQHF.

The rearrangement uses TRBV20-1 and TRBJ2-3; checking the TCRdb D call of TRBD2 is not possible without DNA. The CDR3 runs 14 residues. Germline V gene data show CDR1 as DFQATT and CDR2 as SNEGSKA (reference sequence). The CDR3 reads CSARTSGTTDTQYF.

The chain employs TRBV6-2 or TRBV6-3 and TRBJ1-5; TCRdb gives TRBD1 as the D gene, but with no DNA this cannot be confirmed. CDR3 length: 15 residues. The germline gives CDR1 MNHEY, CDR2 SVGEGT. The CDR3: CASSYGGQSNQPQHF.

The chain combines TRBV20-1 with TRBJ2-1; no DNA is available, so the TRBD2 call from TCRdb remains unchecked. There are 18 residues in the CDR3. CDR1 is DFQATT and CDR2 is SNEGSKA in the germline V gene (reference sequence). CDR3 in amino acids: CSAASGLADSGSYNEQFF.

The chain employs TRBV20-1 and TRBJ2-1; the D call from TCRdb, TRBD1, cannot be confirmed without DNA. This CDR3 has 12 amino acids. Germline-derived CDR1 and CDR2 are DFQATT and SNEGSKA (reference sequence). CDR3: CSADDRPNEQFF.

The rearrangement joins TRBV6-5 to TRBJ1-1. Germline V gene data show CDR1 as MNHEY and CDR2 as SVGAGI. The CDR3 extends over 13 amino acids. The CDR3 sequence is CASSYSTGTEAFF.

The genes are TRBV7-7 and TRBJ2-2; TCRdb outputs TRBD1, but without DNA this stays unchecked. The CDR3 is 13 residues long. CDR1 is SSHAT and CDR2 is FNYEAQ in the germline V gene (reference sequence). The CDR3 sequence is CASRPWDTGELFF.

The CDR3 spells CASSHPGQGWQAFF. The gene calls are TRBV4-1 and TRBJ1-1; TCRdb's D call, TRBD1, is unchecked because there is no DNA. CDR3 length: 14 residues. Germline values: CDR1 MGHRA, CDR2 YSYEKL.

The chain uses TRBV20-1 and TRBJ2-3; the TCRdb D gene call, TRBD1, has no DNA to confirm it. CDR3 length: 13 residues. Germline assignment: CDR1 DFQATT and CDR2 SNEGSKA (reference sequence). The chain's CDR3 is CSARDGGGDTQYF.

The CDR3 spells CSASPAGVRSYNEQFF. The chain carries TRBV20-1 and TRBJ2-1; the D call from TCRdb, TRBD2, cannot be confirmed without DNA. The CDR3 has 16 residues. Germline values: CDR1 DFQATT, CDR2 SNEGSKA (reference sequence).

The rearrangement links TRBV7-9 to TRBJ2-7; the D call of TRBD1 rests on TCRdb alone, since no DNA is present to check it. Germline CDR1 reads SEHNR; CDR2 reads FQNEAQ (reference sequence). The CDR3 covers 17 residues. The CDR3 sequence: CASSTRDHYRETYEQYF.

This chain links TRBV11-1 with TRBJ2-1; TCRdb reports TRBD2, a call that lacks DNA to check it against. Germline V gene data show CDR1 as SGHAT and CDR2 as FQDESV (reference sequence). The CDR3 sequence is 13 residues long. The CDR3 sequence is CASSSLDWAKQFF.

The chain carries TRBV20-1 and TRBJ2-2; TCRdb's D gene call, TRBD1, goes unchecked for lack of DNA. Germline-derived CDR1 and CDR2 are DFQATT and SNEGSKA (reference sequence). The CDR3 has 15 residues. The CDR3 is CSARDMRDGTGELFF.

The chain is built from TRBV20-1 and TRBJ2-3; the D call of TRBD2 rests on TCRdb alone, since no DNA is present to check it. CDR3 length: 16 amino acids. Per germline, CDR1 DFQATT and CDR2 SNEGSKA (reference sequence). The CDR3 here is CSASPTLAGREDTQYF.

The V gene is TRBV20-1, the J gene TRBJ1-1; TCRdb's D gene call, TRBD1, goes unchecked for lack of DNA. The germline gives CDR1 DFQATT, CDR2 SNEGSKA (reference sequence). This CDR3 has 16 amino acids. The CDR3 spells CSATAPRGGRFTEAFF.

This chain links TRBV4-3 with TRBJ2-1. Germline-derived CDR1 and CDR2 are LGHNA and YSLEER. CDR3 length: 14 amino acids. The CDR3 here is CASSQDRTYNEQFF.